This record covers a single TCR beta chain. This clonotype was seen only a few times. What antigen it recognizes has not been identified. Qualities for individual bases were not recorded, and no much larger clone is one base off. This sample is drawn from a study of response to subunit inactivated influenza vaccine (dated by TCRdb to 2017 to 2018). About the full investigation: Deep quantitative T cell receptor repertoire profiling was used in the study to track responses to a trivalent subunit inactivated influenza vaccine. Results the study describes overall, beyond this receptor: It was suggested by the authors that each seasonal influenza vaccination may recruit only a limited number of new T cells.

The time point label here, explained by the study, means: 45 to 55 days after influenza vaccine administration. Library preparation was by RT-PCR. The sequencer listed for this sample is Illumina HiSeq 2500. Clones were called with MiXCR by TCRdb after fastp trimmed the public reads at Q25, and only in-frame beta chains were retained. Entries that share a CDR3 protein sequence are merged under the most common genes and DNA. The sample includes hundreds of thousands of distinct CDR3 sequences, with about 10% observed a single time. About 12% of the sample is held by the ten biggest clonotypes. The germline V gene sets CDR1 to MNHEY and CDR2 to SVGEGT. Inclusive of the bounding cysteine and phenylalanine, the CDR3 is 14 residues long. Solely the CDR3 DNA is kept, with 42 bases framed from the first base. Between the V and J ends, shortened by 7 bases and 3 bases respectively, the junction contains 16 bases.

This TCR was sampled from a man aged 45-60 years who received an inactivated influenza vaccine. Donor details come from another sample of the same person, matched by shared clones. The chain employs TRBV6-2 or TRBV6-3 and TRBJ2-7, with the D gene not confidently named. The source material was PBMCs from blood, sampled about 40 days after vaccination. The nucleotide sequence reads TGTGCCAGCATATCAAACGAGGAGAGCTACGAGCAGTACTTC. Translated, this gives CASISNEESYEQYF.